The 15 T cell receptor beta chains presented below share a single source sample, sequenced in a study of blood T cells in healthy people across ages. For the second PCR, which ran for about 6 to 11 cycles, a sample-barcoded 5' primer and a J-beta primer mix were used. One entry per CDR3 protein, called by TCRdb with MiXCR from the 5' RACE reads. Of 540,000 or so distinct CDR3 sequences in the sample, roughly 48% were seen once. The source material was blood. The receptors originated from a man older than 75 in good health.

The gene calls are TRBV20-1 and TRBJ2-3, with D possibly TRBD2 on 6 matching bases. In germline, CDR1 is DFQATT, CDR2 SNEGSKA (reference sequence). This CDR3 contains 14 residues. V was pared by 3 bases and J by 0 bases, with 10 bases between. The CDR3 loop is CSARRGSSTDTQYF. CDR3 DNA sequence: TGCAGTGCTAGGCGGGGATCTAGCACAGATACGCAGTATTTT.

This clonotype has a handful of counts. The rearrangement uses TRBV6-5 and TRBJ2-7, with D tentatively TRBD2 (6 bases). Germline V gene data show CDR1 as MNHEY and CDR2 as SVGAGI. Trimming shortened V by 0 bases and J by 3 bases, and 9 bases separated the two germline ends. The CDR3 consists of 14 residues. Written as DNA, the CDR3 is TGTGCCAGCAGTTACTCGCGGGGTTACTACGAGCAGTACTTC. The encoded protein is CASSYSRGYYEQYF.

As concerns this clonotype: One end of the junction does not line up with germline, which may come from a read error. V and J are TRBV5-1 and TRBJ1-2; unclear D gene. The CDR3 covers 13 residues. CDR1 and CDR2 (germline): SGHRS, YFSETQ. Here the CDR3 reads CASSLSWLSGYTF. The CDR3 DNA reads TGCGCCAGCAGCTTGTCTTGGCTCTCTGGCTACACTTTC.

The CDR3 coding sequence is TGCAGTGCTAGTGGGGGACTAGCGGGAAGAACCTACGAGCAGTACTTC. This gives the protein CSASGGLAGRTYEQYF. The gene calls are TRBV20-1 and TRBJ2-7; 13 bases line up with TRBD2. J was trimmed by 2 bases and V by 3 bases; bases with no gene match: 7. This CDR3 comprises 16 residues. Germline lookup yields CDR1 DFQATT and CDR2 SNEGSKA (reference sequence).

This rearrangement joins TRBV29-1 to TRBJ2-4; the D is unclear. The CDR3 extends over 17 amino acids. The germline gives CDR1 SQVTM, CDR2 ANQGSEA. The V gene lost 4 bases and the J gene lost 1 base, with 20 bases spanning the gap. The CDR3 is CSVGPGGVSHAKNIQYF. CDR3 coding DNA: TGCAGCGTTGGCCCCGGTGGGGTCAGTCACGCCAAAAACATTCAGTACTTC.

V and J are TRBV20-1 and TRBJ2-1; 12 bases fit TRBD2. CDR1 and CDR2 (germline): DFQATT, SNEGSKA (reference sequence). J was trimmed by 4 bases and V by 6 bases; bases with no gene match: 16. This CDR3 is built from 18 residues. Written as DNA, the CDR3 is TGCAGTGCGCGGACTAGCGGGATTGGATTCGGTCGGTACAATGAGCAGTTCTTC. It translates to CSARTSGIGFGRYNEQFF.

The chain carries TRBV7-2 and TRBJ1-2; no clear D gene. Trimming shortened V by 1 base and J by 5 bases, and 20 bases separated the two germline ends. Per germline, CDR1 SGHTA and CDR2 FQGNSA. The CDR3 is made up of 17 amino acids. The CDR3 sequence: CASSLETATAIVYGYTF. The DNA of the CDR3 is TGTGCCAGCAGCTTAGAAACAGCCACCGCTATAGTGTATGGCTACACCTTC. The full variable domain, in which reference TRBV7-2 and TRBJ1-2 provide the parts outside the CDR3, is GAGVSQSPSNKVTEKGKDVELRCDPISGHTALYWYRQSLGQGLEFLIYFQGNSAPDKSGLPSDRFSAERTGGSVSTLTIQRTQQEDSAVYLCASSLETATAIVYGYTFGSGTRLTVV.

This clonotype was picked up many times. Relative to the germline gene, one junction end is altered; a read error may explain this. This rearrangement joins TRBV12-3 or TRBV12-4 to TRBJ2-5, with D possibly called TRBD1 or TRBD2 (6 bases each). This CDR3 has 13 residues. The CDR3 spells CASSFTGRETQYF. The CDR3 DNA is TGCGCCAGCAGCTTCACAGGGAGGGAGACCCAGTACTTC.

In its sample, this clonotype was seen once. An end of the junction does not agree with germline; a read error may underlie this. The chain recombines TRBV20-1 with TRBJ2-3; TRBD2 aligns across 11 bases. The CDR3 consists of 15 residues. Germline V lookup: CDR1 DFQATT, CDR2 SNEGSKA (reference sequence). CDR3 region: CSARTSGTSTDAQYF. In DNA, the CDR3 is TGCAGTGCTAGGACTAGCGGGACTAGCACAGATGCGCAGTATTTT.

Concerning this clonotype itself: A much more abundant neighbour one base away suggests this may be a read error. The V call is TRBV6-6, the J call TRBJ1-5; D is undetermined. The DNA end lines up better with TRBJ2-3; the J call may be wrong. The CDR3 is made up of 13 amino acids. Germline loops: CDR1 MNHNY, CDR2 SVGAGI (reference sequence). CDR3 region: CAISYGSNQPQYF. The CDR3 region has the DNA TGTGCCATCAGTTATGGGTCCAATCAGCCCCAGTATTTT.

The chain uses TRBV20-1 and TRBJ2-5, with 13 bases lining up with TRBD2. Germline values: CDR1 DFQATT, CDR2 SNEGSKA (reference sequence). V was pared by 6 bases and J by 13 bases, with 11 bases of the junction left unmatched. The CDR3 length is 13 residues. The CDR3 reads CSAVGTSGTGRYF. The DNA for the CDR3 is TGCAGTGCCGTTGGGACTAGCGGGACAGGACGGTACTTC.

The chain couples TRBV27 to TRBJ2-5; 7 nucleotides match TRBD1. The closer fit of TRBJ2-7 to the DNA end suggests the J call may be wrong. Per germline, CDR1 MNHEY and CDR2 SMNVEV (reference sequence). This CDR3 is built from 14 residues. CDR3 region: CASSPDRYTYEQYF. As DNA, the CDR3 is TGTGCCAGCAGTCCGGACAGGTACACCTACGAGCAGTACTTC.

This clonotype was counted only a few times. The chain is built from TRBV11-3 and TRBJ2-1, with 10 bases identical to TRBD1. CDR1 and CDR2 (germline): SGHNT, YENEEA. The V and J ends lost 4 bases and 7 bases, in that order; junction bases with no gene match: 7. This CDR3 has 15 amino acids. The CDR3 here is CASSSLTGGWNEQFF. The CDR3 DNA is TGTGCCAGCAGCTCCTTGACAGGGGGCTGGAATGAGCAGTTCTTC.

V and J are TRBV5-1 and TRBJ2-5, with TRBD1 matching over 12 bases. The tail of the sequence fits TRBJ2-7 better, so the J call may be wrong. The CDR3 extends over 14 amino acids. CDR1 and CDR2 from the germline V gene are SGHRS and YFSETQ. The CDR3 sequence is CASGPGQGAFEQYF. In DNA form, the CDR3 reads TGCGCCAGCGGACCGGGACAGGGGGCCTTCGAGCAGTACTTC.

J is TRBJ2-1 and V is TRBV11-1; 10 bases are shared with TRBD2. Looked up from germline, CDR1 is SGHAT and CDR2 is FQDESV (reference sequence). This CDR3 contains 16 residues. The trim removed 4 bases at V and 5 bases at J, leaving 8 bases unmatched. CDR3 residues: CASSSWTSGHDNEQFF. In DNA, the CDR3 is TGTGCCAGCAGCTCCTGGACTAGCGGCCACGACAATGAGCAGTTCTTC.